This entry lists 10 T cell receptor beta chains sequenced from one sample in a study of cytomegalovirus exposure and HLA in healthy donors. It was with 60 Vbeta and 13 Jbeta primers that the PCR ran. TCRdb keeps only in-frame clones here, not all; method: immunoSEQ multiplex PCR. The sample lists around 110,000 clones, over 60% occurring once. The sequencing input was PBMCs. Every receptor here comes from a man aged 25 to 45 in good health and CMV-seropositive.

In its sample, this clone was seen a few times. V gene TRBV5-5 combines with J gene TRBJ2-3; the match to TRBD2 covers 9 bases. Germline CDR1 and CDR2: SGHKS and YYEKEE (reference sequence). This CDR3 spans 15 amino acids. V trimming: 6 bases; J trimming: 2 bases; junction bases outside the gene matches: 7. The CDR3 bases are TGTGCCAGCATGCGGGCTAGCGGGAACACAGATACGCAGTATTTT. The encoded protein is CASMRASGNTDTQYF.

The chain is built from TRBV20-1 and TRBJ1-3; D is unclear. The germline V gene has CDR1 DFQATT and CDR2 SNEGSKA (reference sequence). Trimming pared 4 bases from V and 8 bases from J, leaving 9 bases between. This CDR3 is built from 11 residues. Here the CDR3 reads CSANQVDTIYF. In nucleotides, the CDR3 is TGCAGTGCTAACCAGGTGGACACCATATATTTT.

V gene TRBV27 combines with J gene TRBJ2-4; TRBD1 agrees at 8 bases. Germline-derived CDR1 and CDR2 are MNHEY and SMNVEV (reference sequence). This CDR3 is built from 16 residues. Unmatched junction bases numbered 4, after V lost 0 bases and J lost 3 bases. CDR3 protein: CASSLSRGTGKNIQYF. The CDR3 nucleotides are TGTGCCAGCAGTTTATCCAGGGGGACAGGCAAAAACATTCAGTACTTC.

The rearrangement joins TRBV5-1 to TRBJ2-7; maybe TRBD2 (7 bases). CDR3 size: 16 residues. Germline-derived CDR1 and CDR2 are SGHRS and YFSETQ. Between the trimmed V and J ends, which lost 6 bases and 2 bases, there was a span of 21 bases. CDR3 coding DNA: TGCGCCAGCACCCCGGAAGTTGGCGGGGGCCCCTACGAGCAGTACTTC. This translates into CASTPEVGGGPYEQYF.

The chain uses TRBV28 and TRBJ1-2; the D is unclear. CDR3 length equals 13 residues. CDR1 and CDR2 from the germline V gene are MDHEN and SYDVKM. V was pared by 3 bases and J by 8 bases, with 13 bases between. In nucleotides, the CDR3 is TGTGCCAGCAGTTTGGCGGTCCGTGGGGGCTACACCTTC. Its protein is CASSLAVRGGYTF.

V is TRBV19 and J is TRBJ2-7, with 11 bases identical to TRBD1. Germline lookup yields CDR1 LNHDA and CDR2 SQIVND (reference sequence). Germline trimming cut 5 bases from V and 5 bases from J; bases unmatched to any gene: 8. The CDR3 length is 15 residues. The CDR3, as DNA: TGTGCCAGTAGTTACCAGGACAGGGGGCTGGACGAGCAGTACTTC. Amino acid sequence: CASSYQDRGLDEQYF.

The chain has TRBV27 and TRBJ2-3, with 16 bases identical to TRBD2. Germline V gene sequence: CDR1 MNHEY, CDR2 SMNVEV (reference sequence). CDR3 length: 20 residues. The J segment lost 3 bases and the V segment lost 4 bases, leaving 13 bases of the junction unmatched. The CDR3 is CASSSWGTSGRVVGTDTQYF. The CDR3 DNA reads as TGTGCCAGCAGTTCATGGGGGACTAGCGGGAGGGTTGTCGGGACAGATACGCAGTATTTT.

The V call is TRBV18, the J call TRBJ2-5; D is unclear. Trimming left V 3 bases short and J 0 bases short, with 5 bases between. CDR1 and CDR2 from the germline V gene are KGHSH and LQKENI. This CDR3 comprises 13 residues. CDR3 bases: TGTGCCAGCTCACCTTCGTACCAAGAGACCCAGTACTTC. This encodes CASSPSYQETQYF.

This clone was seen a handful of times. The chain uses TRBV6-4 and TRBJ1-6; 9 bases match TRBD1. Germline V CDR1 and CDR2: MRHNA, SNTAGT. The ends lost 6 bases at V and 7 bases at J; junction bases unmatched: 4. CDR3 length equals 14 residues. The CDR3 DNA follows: TGTGCCAGCAGCGAACAGGGGGCGAATTCACCCCTCCACTTT. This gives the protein CASSEQGANSPLHF.

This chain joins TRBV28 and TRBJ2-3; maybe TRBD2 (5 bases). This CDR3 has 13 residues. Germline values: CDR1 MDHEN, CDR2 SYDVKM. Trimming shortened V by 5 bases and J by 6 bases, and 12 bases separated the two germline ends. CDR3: CASSVGGQDTQYF. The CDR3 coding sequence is TGTGCCAGCAGTGTGGGCGGGCAGGATACGCAGTATTTT.